A single sample is the source of the 26 T cell receptor beta chains below, sequenced in a study of T cell responses to AZD1222 COVID-19 vaccine. TCRdb's table, derived via immunoSEQ multiplex PCR, lists solely in-frame clones and lacks some. The sample shows roughly 96,000 clones, roughly nine tenths of them seen only once. This specimen was peripheral blood, taken on day 0 of AZD1222 vaccination. Every receptor here comes from an adult in good health.

This sequence joins TRBV4-2 and TRBJ2-7; 10 positions match TRBD2. The V segment lost 0 bases and the J segment 3 bases; nucleotides outside the gene matches: 14. CDR1 and CDR2 from the germline V gene are LGHNA and YNFKEQ. The CDR3 extends over 19 amino acids. The CDR3: CASSQEPWTSGSGIYEQYF. The CDR3 coding sequence is TGTGCCAGCAGCCAAGAGCCTTGGACTAGCGGAAGCGGGATCTACGAGCAGTACTTC.

CDR3 in amino acids: CSVAFDRKETQYF. DNA for the CDR3: TGCAGCGTGGCCTTCGACAGGAAGGAGACCCAGTACTTC. The chain employs TRBV29-1 and TRBJ2-5; D is perhaps TRBD1 (6 bases). Trimming stripped 6 bases from V and 5 bases from J, with 16 bases between. This CDR3 has 13 residues. CDR1 is SQVTM and CDR2 is ANQGSEA in the germline V gene.

V is TRBV7-9 and J is TRBJ1-1; D not certain. V was trimmed by 2 bases and J by 4 bases, leaving 5 bases between them. CDR3 length: 12 residues. The germline CDR1 and CDR2 sequences are SEHNR and FQNEAQ (reference sequence). The CDR3 sequence is CASSLTTTEAFF. The CDR3 DNA reads as TGTGCCAGCAGCTTAACGACCACTGAAGCTTTCTTT. The variable domain in full, with the rest retrieved from reference TRBV7-9 and TRBJ1-1, is DTGVSQNPRHKITKRGQNVTFRCDPISEHNRLYWYRQTLGQGPEFLTYFQNEAQLEKSRLLSDRFSAERPKGSFSTLEIQRTEQGDSAMYLCASSLTTTEAFFGQGTRLTVV.

Regarding this clone: A read error may account for a junction end that differs from germline. The V gene is TRBV7-7, the J gene TRBJ2-6; a possible D gene is TRBD1 (5 bases). Germline V gene sequence: CDR1 SSHAT, CDR2 FNYEAQ (reference sequence). The CDR3 sequence is 16 residues long. The CDR3 nucleotides are TGTGCTAGCAGCCCAGGACACGCCTCTGGGGCCAACGTCCTGACTTTC. Amino acid sequence: CASSPGHASGANVLTF.

Concerning this clone: Within the sample, other DNA sequences also encode this same CDR3. This chain uses TRBV3-1 (or the pseudogene TRBV3-2) with TRBJ1-1; the D is unclear. Germline V CDR1 and CDR2: LGHDT, YNNKEL (reference sequence). V dropped 2 bases and J dropped 0 bases, with 1 base sitting between them. The CDR3 contains 12 residues. CDR3 bases: TGTGCCAGCAGCCAATTGAACACTGAAGCTTTCTTT. Translation: CASSQLNTEAFF.

CDR3 nucleotides: TGTGCCAGCAGCTTAGAGGGAAGGATGAACACTGAAGCTTTCTTT. It codes for CASSLEGRMNTEAFF. The V gene is TRBV5-6, the J gene TRBJ1-1; D uncertain. The V end lost 2 bases, the J end lost 0 bases, and 11 bases lay between the germline ends. The CDR3 is 15 residues long. Germline V gene data show CDR1 as SGHDT and CDR2 as YYEEEE.

This clone was picked up a small number of times. J is TRBJ2-5 and V is TRBV3-1 (or the pseudogene TRBV3-2); the D gene is possibly TRBD1 (5 bases). The ends were cut back, 4 bases at V and 6 bases at J, with 15 bases in the middle. The germline CDR1 and CDR2 sequences are LGHDT and YNNKEL (reference sequence). The CDR3 extends over 14 amino acids. The CDR3 sequence is CASSPLWGTKTQYF. The CDR3 DNA follows: TGTGCCAGCAGCCCCCTTTGGGGCACGAAGACCCAGTACTTC.

The chain is built from TRBV4-3 and TRBJ2-3, with D possibly matching TRBD2 (6 bases). V lost 4 bases and J 5 bases, leaving 19 bases between the germline ends. In germline, CDR1 is LGHNA, CDR2 YSLEER. There are 16 residues in the CDR3. The CDR3 loop reads CASSPNGGNGIDTQYF. In DNA form, the CDR3 reads TGCGCCAGCAGCCCAAATGGGGGGAATGGAATAGATACGCAGTATTTT.

The chain uses TRBV9 and TRBJ2-2; no clear D. The CDR3 covers 15 residues. The germline V and J ends were trimmed by 0 bases and 3 bases, with 9 bases remaining between them. The germline V gene encodes CDR1 SGDLS and CDR2 YYNGEE. DNA for the CDR3: TGTGCCAGCAGCGTAGATTTTGGGGACACCGGGGAGCTGTTTTTT. Its protein is CASSVDFGDTGELFF.

V gene TRBV7-3 combines with J gene TRBJ2-1; 8 nucleotides align to TRBD2. Germline assignment: CDR1 SGHTA and CDR2 FQGTGA. J lost 4 bases, V lost 3 bases, and 8 bases had no gene match. This CDR3 has 16 residues. CDR3 coding DNA: TGTGCCAGCAGCTTCACCGGGGGGGCAAGTTACAATGAGCAGTTCTTC. This sequence encodes CASSFTGGASYNEQFF.

The V call is TRBV12-3 or TRBV12-4, the J call TRBJ1-2; TRBD1 is a possible D gene (5 bases). The V end was cut by 5 bases, the J end by 8 bases, with 15 bases between. The CDR3 loop spans 13 amino acids. CDR3 amino acids: CASSPWGLAGYTF. The CDR3 nucleotides read TGTGCCAGCAGTCCATGGGGCCTGGCGGGCTACACCTTC.

As DNA, the CDR3 is TGTGCCAGCAGCCCAAGGACTGTTTACGAGCAGTACTTC. It encodes CASSPRTVYEQYF. V and J are TRBV7-2 and TRBJ2-7; D may be TRBD2 (5 bases). The CDR3 length is 13 residues. The germline gives CDR1 SGHTA, CDR2 FQGNSA. The germline V and J ends were trimmed by 5 bases and 4 bases, with 12 bases remaining between them.

The J gene is TRBJ2-7, the V gene TRBV12-3 or TRBV12-4; 7 nucleotides agree with TRBD1. CDR3 length: 13 residues. Germline trimming cut 4 bases from V and 4 bases from J; bases unmatched to any gene: 4. CDR3 amino acids: CASSWDSLYEQYF. DNA for the CDR3: TGTGCCAGCAGTTGGGACAGTTTGTACGAGCAGTACTTC.

The V call is TRBV19, the J call TRBJ1-1; D unresolved. Germline V gene data show CDR1 as LNHDA and CDR2 as SQIVND (reference sequence). V dropped 4 bases and J dropped 4 bases, with 22 bases sitting between them. This CDR3 contains 17 residues. The CDR3 nucleotides read TGTGCCAGTAGTAAACAGCACCGGACGCCCGCCTCCACTGAAGCTTTCTTT. Its protein is CASSKQHRTPASTEAFF.

The chain is built from TRBV7-3 and TRBJ2-7, with D perhaps matching TRBD1 (6 bases). The CDR3 is 15 amino acids. The V end lost 5 bases, the J end lost 3 bases, and 17 bases lay between the germline ends. In germline, CDR1 is SGHTA, CDR2 FQGTGA. Written as DNA, the CDR3 is TGTGCCAGCAGCCCGTCCGGGACAAGGGGCTACGAGCAGTACTTC. Translation gives CASSPSGTRGYEQYF.

Worth noting for this clone: At one of its ends the junction is not consistent with the germline gene, which may arise from a read error. The chain has TRBV5-1 and TRBJ1-1; 9 positions agree with TRBD1. CDR3 size: 14 residues. The germline V gene encodes CDR1 SGHRS and CDR2 YFSETQ. The DNA of the CDR3 is TGCGGCAGCAAGGGACAGGGAACGAACACTGAAGCTTTCTTT. Amino acids: CGSKGQGTNTEAFF.

This chain connects TRBV5-5 to TRBJ2-7; TRBD1 aligns across 7 bases. Germline lookup yields CDR1 SGHKS and CDR2 YYEKEE (reference sequence). Germline trimming cut 4 bases from V and 2 bases from J; bases unmatched to any gene: 9. The CDR3 covers 15 residues. DNA for the CDR3: TGTGCCAGCAGCACCCGACAGGGACCAACCTACGAGCAGTACTTC. This gives the protein CASSTRQGPTYEQYF.

The V and J genes are TRBV15 and TRBJ1-2; D unclear. The CDR3 is 17 amino acids. Trimming removed 0 bases at V and 1 base at J, with 15 bases between. CDR1 LNHNV and CDR2 YYDKDF come from the germline V gene (reference sequence). The CDR3 DNA is TGTGCCACCAGCAGAGATCTGAGACCGACGGGTAACTATGGCTACACCTTC. Its translation: CATSRDLRPTGNYGYTF.

J is TRBJ2-2 and V is TRBV4-1, with 10 nucleotides matching TRBD2. The CDR3 sequence is 22 residues long. Trimming at V came to 5 bases and at J to 0 bases, leaving 21 bases not matched to a gene. Per germline, CDR1 MGHRA and CDR2 YSYEKL. For the CDR3, the DNA is TGCGCCAGCAGCTTCGTACCTAAGACTAGCGGGTCGGCCGTCCCGAACACCGGGGAGCTGTTTTTT. Translation: CASSFVPKTSGSAVPNTGELFF.

The chain carries TRBV2 and TRBJ1-2, with a tentative D call TRBD1 (6 bases). V dropped 6 bases and J dropped 3 bases, with 23 bases sitting between them. This CDR3 region has 17 residues. Germline loops: CDR1 SNHLY, CDR2 FYNNEI. CDR3: CASRREGGGALYYGYTF. In DNA form, the CDR3 reads TGTGCCAGCAGAAGAGAAGGGGGAGGGGCACTCTACTATGGCTACACCTTC.

This clone occurred a few times. This chain links TRBV30 with TRBJ2-3, with TRBD2 identical over 8 bases. The CDR3 length is 15 residues. Germline CDR1 is GTSNPN and CDR2 is SVGIG (reference sequence). The V gene end was trimmed by 3 bases and the J gene end by 2 bases; junction bases not matched to a gene: 7. The CDR3 region has the DNA TGTGCCTGGAGGACTGGACTAGCCCCCACAGATACGCAGTATTTT. This gives the protein CAWRTGLAPTDTQYF.

A single count supports this clone. The genes are TRBV5-1 and TRBJ2-2; tentatively, D is TRBD2 (5 bases). CDR1 is SGHRS, CDR2 YFSETQ, per germline. Trimming pared 4 bases from V and 6 bases from J, leaving 16 bases between. This CDR3 region has 15 residues. The CDR3 loop reads CASSTPEGAAGELFF. The CDR3 coding sequence is TGCGCCAGCAGCACCCCAGAGGGTGCGGCCGGGGAGCTGTTTTTT. Full variable domain (outside the CDR3, taken from reference TRBV5-1 and TRBJ2-2): KAGVTQTPRYLIKTRGQQVTLSCSPISGHRSVSWYQQTPGQGLQFLFEYFSETQRNKGNFPGRFSGRQFSNSRSEMNVSTLELGDSALYLCASSTPEGAAGELFFGEGSRLTVL.

This clone was seen once. The chain combines TRBV30 with TRBJ1-5; D gene uncertain. The CDR3 runs 14 residues. Per germline, CDR1 GTSNPN and CDR2 SVGIG (reference sequence). Trimming shortened V by 1 base and J by 1 base, and 8 bases separated the two germline ends. The DNA for the CDR3 is TGTGCCTGGAGTGCAGTGGGGAGCAATCAGCCCCAGCATTTT. Its protein is CAWSAVGSNQPQHF.

In DNA form, the CDR3 reads TGTGCCAGCAGCTTTAGGGCCGAGAGGGATGAGCAGTTCTTC. It specifies CASSFRAERDEQFF. V gene TRBV27 combines with J gene TRBJ2-1, with TRBD2 as a possible D gene (5 bases). V shed 6 bases and J shed 8 bases, with 17 bases lying between them. Germline CDR1 reads MNHEY; CDR2 reads SMNVEV (reference sequence). There are 14 residues in the CDR3.

The chain employs TRBV4-3 and TRBJ1-3, with D maybe TRBD1 (5 bases). Trimming removed 2 bases at V and 4 bases at J, with 9 bases between. This CDR3 region has 14 residues. Germline lookup yields CDR1 LGHNA and CDR2 YSLEER. CDR3 region: CASSQKGWGNTIYF. CDR3 sequence (DNA): TGCGCCAGCAGCCAAAAGGGGTGGGGAAACACCATATATTTT.

The J gene is TRBJ1-1, the V gene TRBV19; 7 positions agree with TRBD1. V dropped 5 bases and J dropped 1; count of bases not matched to a gene: 10. Germline CDR1 LNHDA, CDR2 SQIVND (reference sequence). CDR3 length: 16 residues. CDR3 sequence reads: CASSFRPGQENTEAFF. Written as DNA, the CDR3 is TGTGCCAGTAGTTTCAGACCCGGACAGGAGAACACTGAAGCTTTCTTT.